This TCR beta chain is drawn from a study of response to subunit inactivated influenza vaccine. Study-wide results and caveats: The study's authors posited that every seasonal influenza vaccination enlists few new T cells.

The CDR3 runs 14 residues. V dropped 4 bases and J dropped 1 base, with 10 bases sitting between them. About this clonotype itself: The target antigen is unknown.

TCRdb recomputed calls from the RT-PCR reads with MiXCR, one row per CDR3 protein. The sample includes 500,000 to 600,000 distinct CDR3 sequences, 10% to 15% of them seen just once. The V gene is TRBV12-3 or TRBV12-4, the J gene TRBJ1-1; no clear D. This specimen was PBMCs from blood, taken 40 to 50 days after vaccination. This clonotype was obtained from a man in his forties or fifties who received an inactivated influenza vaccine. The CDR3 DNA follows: TGTGCCAGCAGTTCACAACGTCAGAACACTGAAGCTTTCTTT. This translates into CASSSQRQNTEAFF.